The 22 T cell receptor beta chains given below trace back to one sample, sequenced in a study of blood T cell repertoires in COVID-19. Profiled with immunoSEQ multiplex PCR; TCRdb holds only in-frame clones, not every one. The sample records 200,000 to 250,000 clones, around 75% being singletons. Sequenced material: peripheral blood. All receptors come from a human donor in a cohort sampled during active COVID-19.

This rearrangement joins TRBV7-3 to TRBJ1-1, with no clear D. Germline loops: CDR1 SGHTA, CDR2 FQGTGA. The V gene lost 1 base and the J gene lost 1 base, with 4 bases spanning the gap. CDR3 length equals 13 residues. The CDR3 sequence is CASSLRPNTEAFF. The CDR3, as DNA: TGTGCCAGCAGCTTAAGGCCGAACACTGAAGCTTTCTTT.

This clone was seen only once. The genes are TRBV19 and TRBJ1-4; D is unresolved. CDR1 is LNHDA and CDR2 is SQIVND in the germline V gene (reference sequence). Trimming shortened V by 4 bases and J by 5 bases, and 14 bases separated the two germline ends. The CDR3 covers 15 residues. The CDR3 DNA reads TGTGCCAGTAGTAGCCGACCCTACAGCAATGAAAAACTGTTTTTT. Protein sequence: CASSSRPYSNEKLFF.

This rearrangement joins TRBV4-2 to TRBJ1-1; TRBD1 matches at 11 bases. The trim removed 3 bases at V and 4 bases at J, leaving 4 bases unmatched. The CDR3 is 15 residues long. From germline, CDR1 is LGHNA and CDR2 YNFKEQ. DNA for the CDR3: TGTGCCAGCAGCCACGGACAGGGGGCTGCCACTGAAGCTTTCTTT. Amino acid sequence: CASSHGQGAATEAFF.

The V and J genes are TRBV7-2 and TRBJ2-1; 8 nucleotides agree with TRBD1. This CDR3 comprises 17 residues. V was pared by 5 bases and J by 4 bases, with 13 bases of the junction left unmatched. Germline V gives CDR1 SGHTA, CDR2 FQGNSA. The CDR3 coding sequence is TGTGCCAGCAGCCCCCGACAGGGGACCCGCCTATACAATGAGCAGTTCTTC. Protein sequence: CASSPRQGTRLYNEQFF.

The rearrangement uses TRBV7-9 and TRBJ2-7; D might be TRBD2 (5 bases). Trimming removed 5 bases from V and 4 bases from J, with 12 bases in between. The CDR3 is 13 amino acids. In germline, CDR1 is SEHNR, CDR2 FQNEAQ (reference sequence). CDR3 sequence reads: CASSLLGGYEQYF. The CDR3 coding sequence is TGTGCCAGCAGCCTGCTGGGCGGGTACGAGCAGTACTTC. Full variable domain (missing parts from reference TRBV7-9 and TRBJ2-7): DTGVSQNPRHKITKRGQNVTFRCDPISEHNRLYWYRQTLGQGPEFLTYFQNEAQLEKSRLLSDRFSAERPKGSFSTLEIQRTEQGDSAMYLCASSLLGGYEQYFGPGTRLTVT.

V and J are TRBV5-5 and TRBJ2-6, with TRBD1 identical over 10 bases. The germline CDR1 and CDR2 sequences are SGHKS and YYEKEE (reference sequence). The CDR3 length is 18 residues. V trimming: 3 bases; J trimming: 1 base; junction bases outside the gene matches: 7. The CDR3 bases are TGTGCCAGCAGCTGGGGGGGACAGGGGACGTCTGGGGCCAACGTCCTGACTTTC. Translated: CASSWGGQGTSGANVLTF. Variable domain in full (rest from reference TRBV5-5 and TRBJ2-6): DAGVTQSPTHLIKTRGQQVTLRCSPISGHKSVSWYQQVLGQGPQFIFQYYEKEERGRGNFPDRFSARQFPNYSSELNVNALLLGDSALYLCASSWGGQGTSGANVLTFGAGSRLTVL.

This clone has at least ten counts. The genes are TRBV19 and TRBJ2-2; D unresolved. The CDR3 spans 14 residues. CDR1 LNHDA and CDR2 SQIVND come from the germline V gene (reference sequence). Trimming pared 5 bases from V and 8 bases from J, leaving 15 bases between. In nucleotides, the CDR3 is TGTGCCAGTAGTCTCGTCGAGCGAACGGGGGAGCTGTTTTTT. This codes for CASSLVERTGELFF.

The rearrangement links TRBV27 to TRBJ2-1; 8 bases agree with TRBD1. Unmatched junction bases numbered 6, after V lost 3 bases and J lost 5 bases. Germline CDR1 MNHEY, CDR2 SMNVEV (reference sequence). This CDR3 is built from 15 residues. The CDR3 coding sequence is TGTGCCAGCAGTTTTGCTTCAGGGGGCGACAATGAGCAGTTCTTC. This gives the protein CASSFASGGDNEQFF.

This clone is a singleton in its sample. CDR3 region: CASGLGIQSTARFTEAFF. For the CDR3, the DNA is TGTGCTAGTGGTTTGGGTATACAATCGACAGCGCGCTTCACTGAAGCTTTCTTT. The genes are TRBV12-5 and TRBJ1-1; tentative D call: TRBD1 (5 bases). The germline V and J ends were trimmed by 1 base and 4 bases, with 22 bases remaining between them. The CDR3 runs to 18 residues. Germline V gives CDR1 LGHNT, CDR2 FRNRAP.

The genes are TRBV12-3 or TRBV12-4 and TRBJ2-5; tentative D call: TRBD2 (6 bases). The CDR3 has 12 amino acids. V was clipped by 5 bases and J by 5 bases, with 9 bases between them. The CDR3 nucleotides read TGTGCCAGCAGTCCCCGGGGGGAGACCCAGTACTTC. Protein sequence: CASSPRGETQYF.

This clone was picked up one time. V is TRBV4-1 and J is TRBJ1-5; D is unresolved. The CDR3 covers 14 residues. The germline gives CDR1 MGHRA, CDR2 YSYEKL. V shed 0 bases and J shed 3 bases, with 6 bases lying between them. CDR3 in DNA: TGCGCCAGCAGCCAAGACAGTTTCAATCAGCCCCAGCATTTT. Translating it yields CASSQDSFNQPQHF.

The V call is TRBV10-3, the J call TRBJ1-5, with 7 bases matching TRBD1. J gave up 7 bases and V 10 bases, and 10 bases lay outside the gene matches. Per germline, CDR1 ENHRY and CDR2 SYGVKD. The CDR3 length is 13 residues. This CDR3 reads CATGTVGIQPQHF. CDR3 DNA sequence: TGTGCCACAGGGACAGTTGGAATCCAGCCCCAGCATTTT.

The V gene is TRBV19, the J gene TRBJ1-2, with 7 bases identical to TRBD1. J gave up 8 bases and V 4 bases, and 10 bases lay outside the gene matches. Germline V CDR1 and CDR2: LNHDA, SQIVND (reference sequence). The CDR3 loop spans 14 amino acids. CDR3 in amino acids: CASSTPGQFKGYTF. The CDR3 nucleotides read TGTGCCAGTAGTACGCCGGGACAGTTTAAGGGCTACACCTTC.

The chain carries TRBV4-1 and TRBJ1-6; 8 nucleotides agree with TRBD1. Germline loops: CDR1 MGHRA, CDR2 YSYEKL. V lost 2 bases, J lost 5 bases, and 5 bases stayed unmatched. The CDR3 runs to 16 residues. The CDR3, as DNA: TGCGCCAGCAGCCAACCCCCGGGACAGGATAATTCACCCCTCCACTTT. This translates into CASSQPPGQDNSPLHF.

The chain combines TRBV7-3 with TRBJ2-7; 10 bases are shared with TRBD2. After removal of 4 bases from V and 3 bases from J, the junction contained 3 bases not matched to a gene. CDR1 is SGHTA and CDR2 is FQGTGA in the germline V gene. CDR3 length: 14 residues. DNA of the CDR3: TGTGCCAGCAGCTCTAGCGGGAGTGACTACGAGCAGTACTTC. Translating gives CASSSSGSDYEQYF.

This chain uses TRBV28 with TRBJ2-1; 9 nucleotides line up with TRBD1. This CDR3 comprises 15 residues. The J segment lost 7 bases and the V segment lost 4 bases, leaving 8 bases of the junction unmatched. The germline CDR1 and CDR2 sequences are MDHEN and SYDVKM. DNA of the CDR3: TGTGCCAGCAGTTACGGGGACAGGGTCCGGAATGAGCAGTTCTTC. Its protein is CASSYGDRVRNEQFF.

The rearrangement joins TRBV29-1 to TRBJ2-7, with TRBD2 identical over 8 bases. Germline V gene sequence: CDR1 SQVTM, CDR2 ANQGSEA. The J segment lost 3 bases and the V segment lost 7 bases, leaving 5 bases of the junction unmatched. The CDR3 is made up of 12 amino acids. The CDR3 bases are TGCAGCGCCACCGGGACTAGCTACGAGCAGTACTTC. Residues: CSATGTSYEQYF.

This clone was recorded many times. The V call is TRBV7-3, the J call TRBJ2-3; the D is unclear. V was shortened by 6 bases and J by 4 bases, with 11 bases between the two germline ends. This CDR3 is 13 amino acids long. Germline-derived CDR1 and CDR2 are SGHTA and FQGTGA. The CDR3 region is CASSRGDADTQYF. The DNA for the CDR3 is TGTGCCAGCAGTCGCGGAGACGCAGATACGCAGTATTTT. The full variable domain, its missing parts supplied by reference TRBV7-3 and TRBJ2-3, is GAGVSQTPSNKVTEKGKYVELRCDPISGHTALYWYRQSLGQGPEFLIYFQGTGAADDSGLPNDRFFAVRPEGSVSTLKIQRTERGDSAVYLCASSRGDADTQYFGPGTRLTVL.

The rearrangement links TRBV6-1 to TRBJ1-6; the D is unclear. Per the germline V gene, CDR1 is MNHNS and CDR2 is SASEGT. V lost 3 bases and J lost 3, with 12 bases in between. CDR3 size: 16 residues. CDR3 bases: TGTGCCAGCAGTGAGAAGCCTATATTCTATAATTCACCCCTCCACTTT. This sequence encodes CASSEKPIFYNSPLHF.

The rearrangement uses TRBV28 and TRBJ2-1; 9 nucleotides match TRBD1. Looked up from germline, CDR1 is MDHEN and CDR2 is SYDVKM. With 5 bases clipped from V and 7 bases from J, the junction kept 12 bases outside the gene matches. The CDR3 is 16 amino acids. CDR3 amino acids: CASSDDRGQGKNEQFF. In DNA, the CDR3 is TGTGCCAGCAGTGACGACCGGGGACAGGGTAAAAATGAGCAGTTCTTC.

This chain joins TRBV28 and TRBJ1-2, with 7 bases aligning to TRBD1. Trimming cost V 6 bases and J 4 bases; bases outside gene matches: 8. In germline, CDR1 is MDHEN, CDR2 SYDVKM. The CDR3 contains 14 residues. CDR3 in amino acids: CASRFGGGVYGYTF. CDR3 DNA sequence: TGTGCCAGCAGATTTGGAGGGGGCGTCTATGGCTACACCTTC.

This chain links TRBV10-3 with TRBJ2-7, with 8 nucleotides matching TRBD1. CDR1 and CDR2 (germline): ENHRY, SYGVKD. The CDR3 loop spans 16 amino acids. The J segment lost 0 bases and the V segment lost 5 bases, leaving 9 bases of the junction unmatched. As DNA, the CDR3 is TGTGCCATCAGTTCTCCGGGACAGGCGAGCTCCTACGAGCAGTACTTC. It translates to CAISSPGQASSYEQYF.